Given below is one T cell receptor beta chain in context. The V segment lost 6 bases and the J segment 0 bases; nucleotides outside the gene matches: 4. Germline V gene sequence: CDR1 KGHSH, CDR2 LQKENI. The CDR3 is 15 amino acids. This specimen comes from a study of shared clonotypes between healthy human individuals. The assay was immunoSEQ multiplex PCR, and TCRdb's table has in-frame clones only and misses some. The sample has approximately 1.1 million clones, 75% to 80% seen once. V usage is TRBV18 and J usage is TRBJ2-2, with 7 bases that match TRBD2. Material for sequencing was memory CD4+ T cells from PBMCs. Subset meaning: CD45RA-negative fraction. The receptor was derived from a man aged 18-30 years in good health. Some clones in this sample may be carry-over from other donors' samples. CDR3 DNA: TGTGCCAGCTCGTCTAGCGGACCGAACACCGGGGAGCTGTTTTTT. Amino acids: CASSSSGPNTGELFF.